This TCR beta chain emerged from a study of blood T cell repertoires in COVID-19. Study as a whole: Sites in the United States, Italy and Spain provided acute and convalescent COVID-19 samples.

In the authors' methods: Amplified reference gene primers provided the basis for estimating nucleated cell counts. The table came from immunoSEQ multiplex PCR; TCRdb's copy has only in-frame clones and leaves some out. The DNA was the basis for D and trimming; V, J and clone size are from that table. Of about 150,000 clones listed, about 90% are singletons. About this clone: The sample has other DNA sequences that encode this CDR3 too.

The CDR3 is made up of 15 amino acids. Germline V CDR1 and CDR2: SGHTA, FQGNSA. The V gene lost 0 bases and the J gene lost 4 bases, with 10 bases spanning the gap. Participants were placed into cohorts based on the clinical history they reported. This chain joins TRBV7-2 and TRBJ2-1; D is possibly TRBD2 (7 bases). The sequence came from a woman aged 40 to 55 who had been exposed to COVID-19. The sample taken for sequencing was PBMCs or T cells enriched from blood (not recorded which). CDR3 sequence: CASSLAGGPYNEQFF. CDR3 coding DNA: TGTGCCAGCAGCTTAGCGGGGGGGCCTTACAATGAGCAGTTCTTC.